These T cell receptor beta chains were read from a single sample in a study of CD8+CD57+ T cells in acquired aplastic anemia. One entry per CDR3 protein, called by TCRdb with MiXCR from the reads. The sample has about 210,000 distinct CDR3 sequences, roughly 55% seen once. The sequenced sample was sorted CD4+, CD8+, or CD8+CD57+ T cells (not recorded which) from PBMCs. These TCRs come from a human donor in good health. CDR3s include the opening cysteine and the closing phenylalanine or tryptophan. The D gene is left open where the match is weak. Clone size, where shown, is once, few, many, or a class for clones that have expanded.

.	TRBV15	.	TRBJ1-4	CATSRDQGLSEKLFF	TGTGCCACCAGCAGAGATCAGGGGCTGAGTGAAAAACTGTTTTTT
few	TRBV6-5	.	TRBJ2-7	CASSYSGGPYEQYF	TGTGCCAGCAGTTACTCGGGGGGGCCTTACGAGCAGTACTTC
.	TRBV10-3	TRBD1	TRBJ1-5	CATSDQGQHQPQHF	TGTGCCACCAGTGATCAGGGACAGCATCAGCCCCAGCATTTT
.	TRBV7-2	.	TRBJ1-1	CASSLTSLNTEAFF	TGTGCCAGCAGCTTAACCAGCTTGAACACTGAAGCTTTCTTT
.	TRBV10-3	.	TRBJ1-5	CAISRDKYSNQPQHF	TGTGCCATCTCAAGGGACAAGTATAGCAATCAGCCCCAGCATTTT
.	TRBV20-1	.	TRBJ1-1	CSAVGGGHTEAFF	TGCAGTGCCGTCGGCGGGGGGCACACTGAAGCTTTCTTT
.	TRBV9	TRBD1	TRBJ2-3	CASSETGGAGMDTQYF	TGTGCCAGCAGCGAAACAGGGGGCGCAGGGATGGATACGCAGTATTTT
.	TRBV3-1	.	TRBJ2-3	CASSQVWDSKASTDTQYF	TGTGCCAGCAGCCAAGTATGGGACTCTAAGGCTAGCACAGATACGCAGTATTTT
many	TRBV7-9	.	TRBJ2-7	CASSLEGNEQYF	TGTGCCAGCAGCTTAGAGGGCAACGAGCAGTACTTC
many	TRBV10-3	TRBD1	TRBJ1-5	CAISELDRENQPQHF	TGTGCCATCAGTGAGTTGGACAGGGAGAATCAGCCCCAGCATTTT
.	TRBV15	.	TRBJ2-7	CATSRDQSAGNFYERYF	TGTGCCACCAGCAGAGATCAATCCGCGGGGAACTTCTACGAGCGGTACTTC
.	TRBV4-1	TRBD2	TRBJ2-1	CASSQPSGISYNEQFF	TGCGCCAGCAGCCAACCTAGCGGGATTTCCTACAATGAGCAGTTCTTC
.	TRBV29-1	.	TRBJ1-1	CSVAPSAGTEAFF	TGCAGCGTTGCTCCCTCTGCGGGGACTGAAGCTTTCTTT
few	TRBV2	.	TRBJ2-7	CASSVRVSYEQYF	TGTGCCAGCAGTGTCAGGGTGTCCTACGAGCAGTACTTC
.	TRBV2	TRBD2	TRBJ2-3	CASSAASGGLADTQYF	TGTGCCAGCAGTGCCGCTAGCGGGGGTTTGGCAGATACGCAGTATTTT
.	TRBV7-9	.	TRBJ2-5	CASSLYDGETQYF	TGTGCCAGCAGCTTATACGACGGGGAGACCCAGTACTTC
.	TRBV24-1	.	TRBJ2-1	CATEDSNEQFF	TGTGCCACCGAAGACAGCAATGAGCAGTTCTTC
many	TRBV4-1	.	TRBJ2-2	CASSQDGFFTGELFF	TGCGCCAGCAGCCAAGACGGGTTTTTCACCGGGGAGCTGTTTTTT
.	TRBV9	.	TRBJ1-6	CASSVVTGENSPLHF	TGTGCCAGCAGCGTAGTAACAGGAGAAAATTCACCCCTCCACTTT
.	TRBV24-1	.	TRBJ1-5	CATSVSGNNQPQHF	TGTGCCACCAGTGTATCCGGGAACAATCAGCCCCAGCATTTT
.	TRBV12-3/TRBV12-4	.	TRBJ2-5	CASSPRAGRKTQYF	TGTGCCAGCAGTCCTAGGGCAGGGCGAAAGACCCAGTACTTC